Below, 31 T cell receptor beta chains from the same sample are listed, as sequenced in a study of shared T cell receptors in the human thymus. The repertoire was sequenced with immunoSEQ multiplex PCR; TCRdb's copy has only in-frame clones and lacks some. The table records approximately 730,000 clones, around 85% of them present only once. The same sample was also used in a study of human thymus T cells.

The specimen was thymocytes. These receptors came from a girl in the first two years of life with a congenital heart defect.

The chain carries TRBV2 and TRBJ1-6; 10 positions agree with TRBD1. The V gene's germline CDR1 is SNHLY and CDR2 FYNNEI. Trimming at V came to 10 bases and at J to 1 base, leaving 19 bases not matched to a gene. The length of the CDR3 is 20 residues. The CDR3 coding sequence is TGTGCCACCGACAACCAAGGACAGGGGGAAGGTCGGTCCTATAATTCACCCCTCCACTTT. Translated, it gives CATDNQGQGEGRSYNSPLHF.

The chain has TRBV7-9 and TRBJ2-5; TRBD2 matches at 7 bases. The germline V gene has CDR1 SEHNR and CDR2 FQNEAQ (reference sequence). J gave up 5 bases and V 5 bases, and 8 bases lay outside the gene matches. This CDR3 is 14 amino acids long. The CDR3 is CASSQAGSWETQYF. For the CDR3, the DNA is TGTGCCAGCAGCCAAGCGGGGAGCTGGGAGACCCAGTACTTC.

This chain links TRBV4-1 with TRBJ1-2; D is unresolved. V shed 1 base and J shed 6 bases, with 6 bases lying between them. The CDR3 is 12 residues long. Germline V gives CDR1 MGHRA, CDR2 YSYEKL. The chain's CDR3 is CASSQGGNGYTF. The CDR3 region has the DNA TGCGCCAGCAGCCAAGGAGGGAATGGCTACACCTTC.

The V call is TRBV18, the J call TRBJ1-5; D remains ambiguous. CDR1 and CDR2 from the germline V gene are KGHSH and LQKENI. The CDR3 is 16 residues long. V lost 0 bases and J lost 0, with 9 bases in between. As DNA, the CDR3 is TGTGCCAGCTCACCACCGATCCCCTATAGCAATCAGCCCCAGCATTTT. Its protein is CASSPPIPYSNQPQHF.

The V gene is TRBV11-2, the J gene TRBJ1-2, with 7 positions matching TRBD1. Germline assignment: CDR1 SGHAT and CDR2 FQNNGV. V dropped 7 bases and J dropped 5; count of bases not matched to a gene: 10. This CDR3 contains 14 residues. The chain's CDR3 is CASTLGFRGYGYTF. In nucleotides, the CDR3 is TGTGCCAGCACCTTGGGGTTCAGGGGGTATGGCTACACCTTC.

The CDR3, as DNA: TGTGCCAGCAGATCTAGGGGCCGCGATGGCTACACCTTC. Translation: CASRSRGRDGYTF. The chain couples TRBV27 to TRBJ1-2, with D possibly matching TRBD1 (5 bases). This CDR3 spans 13 amino acids. Germline CDR1 reads MNHEY; CDR2 reads SMNVEV (reference sequence). Trimming stripped 6 bases from V and 6 bases from J, with 14 bases between.

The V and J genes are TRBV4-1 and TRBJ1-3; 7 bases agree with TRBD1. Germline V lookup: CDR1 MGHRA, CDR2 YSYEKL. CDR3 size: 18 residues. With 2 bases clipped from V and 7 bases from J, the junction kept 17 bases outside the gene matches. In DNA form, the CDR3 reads TGCGCCAGCAGCCAACTGACACAGGGGCCCACTTCGGGGAACACCATATATTTT. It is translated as CASSQLTQGPTSGNTIYF.

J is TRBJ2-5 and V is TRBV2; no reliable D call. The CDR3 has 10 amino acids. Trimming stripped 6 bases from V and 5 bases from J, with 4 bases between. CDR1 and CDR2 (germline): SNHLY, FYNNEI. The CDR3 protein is CASRRETQYF. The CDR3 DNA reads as TGTGCCAGCAGGCGGGAGACCCAGTACTTC.

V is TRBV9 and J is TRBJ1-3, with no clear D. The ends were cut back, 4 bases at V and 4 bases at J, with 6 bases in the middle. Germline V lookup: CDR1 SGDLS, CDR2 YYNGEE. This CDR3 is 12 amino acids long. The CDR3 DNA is TGTGCCAGCAGCCCACTCGGAAACACCATATATTTT. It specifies CASSPLGNTIYF.

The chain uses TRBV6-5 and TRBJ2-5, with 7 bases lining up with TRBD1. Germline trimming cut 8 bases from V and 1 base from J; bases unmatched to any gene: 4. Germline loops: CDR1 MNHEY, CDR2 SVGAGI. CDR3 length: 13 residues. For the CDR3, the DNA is TGTGCCAGCTCGCAGGGGGTCCAAGAGACCCAGTACTTC. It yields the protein CASSQGVQETQYF.

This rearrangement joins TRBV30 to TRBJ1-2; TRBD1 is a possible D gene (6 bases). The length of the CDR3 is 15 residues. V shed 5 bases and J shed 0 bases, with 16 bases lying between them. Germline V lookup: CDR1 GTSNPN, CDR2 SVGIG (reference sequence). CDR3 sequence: CAWEQGQRANYGYTF. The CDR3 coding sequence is TGTGCCTGGGAACAGGGACAAAGAGCTAACTATGGCTACACCTTC.

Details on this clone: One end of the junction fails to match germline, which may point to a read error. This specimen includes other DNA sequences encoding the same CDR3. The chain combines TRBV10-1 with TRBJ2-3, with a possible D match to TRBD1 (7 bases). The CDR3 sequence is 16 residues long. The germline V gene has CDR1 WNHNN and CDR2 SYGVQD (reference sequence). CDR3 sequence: CASSEGTAGYTDTQYF. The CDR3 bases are TGCGCCAGCAGTGAGGGGACAGCGGGCTACACAGATACGCAATATTTT.

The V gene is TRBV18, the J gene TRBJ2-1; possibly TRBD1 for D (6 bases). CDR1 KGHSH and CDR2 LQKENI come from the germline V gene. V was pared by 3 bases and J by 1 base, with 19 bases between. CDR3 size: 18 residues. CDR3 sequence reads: CASSPLQGPLTSYNEQFF. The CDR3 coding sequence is TGTGCCAGCTCACCTCTACAGGGACCCCTTACATCCTACAATGAGCAGTTCTTC.

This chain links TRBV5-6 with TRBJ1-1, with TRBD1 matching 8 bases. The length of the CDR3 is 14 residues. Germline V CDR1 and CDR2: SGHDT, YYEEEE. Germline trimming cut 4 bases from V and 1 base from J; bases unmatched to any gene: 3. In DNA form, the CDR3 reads TGTGCCAGCAGCCTCGACAGGGGGAACACTGAAGCTTTCTTT. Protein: CASSLDRGNTEAFF.

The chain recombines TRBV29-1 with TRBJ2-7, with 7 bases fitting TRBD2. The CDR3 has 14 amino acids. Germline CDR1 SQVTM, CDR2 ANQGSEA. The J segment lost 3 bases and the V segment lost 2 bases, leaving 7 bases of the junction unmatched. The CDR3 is CSVELRGIHYEQYF. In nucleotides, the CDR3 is TGCAGCGTTGAACTGCGGGGGATCCACTACGAGCAGTACTTC.

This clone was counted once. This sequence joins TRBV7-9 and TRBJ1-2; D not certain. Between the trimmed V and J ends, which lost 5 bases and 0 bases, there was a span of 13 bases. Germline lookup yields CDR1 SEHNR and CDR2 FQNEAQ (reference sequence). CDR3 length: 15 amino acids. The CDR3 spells CASSLQINTNYGYTF. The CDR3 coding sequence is TGTGCCAGCAGCCTCCAGATAAATACTAACTATGGCTACACCTTC.

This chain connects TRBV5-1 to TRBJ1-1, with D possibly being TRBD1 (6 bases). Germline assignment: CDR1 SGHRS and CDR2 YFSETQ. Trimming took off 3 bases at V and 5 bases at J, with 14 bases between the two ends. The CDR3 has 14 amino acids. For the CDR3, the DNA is TGCGCCAGCAGCTCACTAGGACAGTCAACTGAAGCTTTCTTT. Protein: CASSSLGQSTEAFF.

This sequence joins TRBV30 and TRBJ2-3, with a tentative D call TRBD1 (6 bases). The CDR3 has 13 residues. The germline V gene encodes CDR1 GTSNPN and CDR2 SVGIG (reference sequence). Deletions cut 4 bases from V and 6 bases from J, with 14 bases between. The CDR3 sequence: CAWNSQGTDTQYF. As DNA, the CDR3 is TGTGCCTGGAATAGTCAGGGGACGGATACGCAGTATTTT.

The CDR3 DNA reads as TGCGCCAGCAGCCCGCGGCCCTACGAGCAGTACTTC. This gives the protein CASSPRPYEQYF. The genes are TRBV5-1 and TRBJ2-7, with D uncertain. CDR3 size: 12 residues. V lost 4 bases and J 2 bases, leaving 7 bases between the germline ends. In germline, CDR1 is SGHRS, CDR2 YFSETQ.

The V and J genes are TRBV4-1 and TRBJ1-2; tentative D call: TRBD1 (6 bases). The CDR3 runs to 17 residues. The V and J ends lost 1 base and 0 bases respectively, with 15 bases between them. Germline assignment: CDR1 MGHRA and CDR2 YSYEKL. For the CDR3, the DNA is TGCGCCAGCAGCCAAGCCCTATCGGACAGTTCTAACTATGGCTACACCTTC. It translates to CASSQALSDSSNYGYTF.

The CDR3 nucleotides read TGTGCCAGCAGCTTAACAAATGAGCAGTTCTTC. Its protein is CASSLTNEQFF. This chain links TRBV7-2 with TRBJ2-1; no reliable D call. The CDR3 length is 11 residues. The germline V gene encodes CDR1 SGHTA and CDR2 FQGNSA. V was pared by 2 bases and J by 7 bases, with 3 bases between.

CDR3 residues: CASSADRGQEYYGYTF. For the CDR3, the DNA is TGTGCCAGTAGTGCGGACAGGGGTCAGGAGTACTATGGCTACACCTTC. V is TRBV19 and J is TRBJ1-2; 9 bases match TRBD1. V was clipped by 5 bases and J by 3 bases; unmatched bases: 10. Germline assignment: CDR1 LNHDA and CDR2 SQIVND (reference sequence). The CDR3 extends over 16 amino acids.

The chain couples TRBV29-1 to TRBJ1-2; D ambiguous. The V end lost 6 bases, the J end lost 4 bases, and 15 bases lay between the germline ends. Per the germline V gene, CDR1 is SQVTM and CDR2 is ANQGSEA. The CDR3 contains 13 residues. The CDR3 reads CSVGPLLSYGYTF. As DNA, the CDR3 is TGCAGCGTGGGCCCCCTCCTCTCCTATGGCTACACCTTC.

The CDR3 here is CASSKARINQPQHF. The CDR3 bases are TGTGCCAGTAGTAAAGCCAGGATCAATCAGCCCCAGCATTTT. The rearrangement uses TRBV19 and TRBJ1-5, with D hard to call. The V and J ends lost 4 bases and 3 bases respectively, with 10 bases between them. Germline V lookup: CDR1 LNHDA, CDR2 SQIVND (reference sequence). The CDR3 has 14 residues.

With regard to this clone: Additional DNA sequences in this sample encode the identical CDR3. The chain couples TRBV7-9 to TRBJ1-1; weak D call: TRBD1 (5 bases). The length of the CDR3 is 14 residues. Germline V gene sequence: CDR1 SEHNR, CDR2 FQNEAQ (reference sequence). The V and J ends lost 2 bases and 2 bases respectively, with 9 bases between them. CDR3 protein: CASSLMTVNTEAFF. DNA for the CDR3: TGTGCCAGCAGCTTAATGACAGTTAACACTGAAGCTTTCTTT.

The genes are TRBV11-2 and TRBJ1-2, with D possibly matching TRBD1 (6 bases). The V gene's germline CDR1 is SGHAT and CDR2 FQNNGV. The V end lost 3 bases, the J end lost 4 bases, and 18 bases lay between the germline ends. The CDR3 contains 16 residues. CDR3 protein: CASSFYRDRQSYGYTF. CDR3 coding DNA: TGTGCCAGCAGCTTTTACCGAGACAGGCAATCCTATGGCTACACCTTC.

The CDR3 spells CAWRKIQGSYTYEQYF. The CDR3 DNA follows: TGTGCCTGGAGAAAAATCCAGGGCTCCTACACCTACGAGCAGTACTTC. The J gene is TRBJ2-7, the V gene TRBV30; TRBD1 might be the D (5 bases). Germline V lookup: CDR1 GTSNPN, CDR2 SVGIG (reference sequence). Trimming stripped 3 bases from V and 2 bases from J, with 20 bases between. CDR3 length: 16 amino acids.

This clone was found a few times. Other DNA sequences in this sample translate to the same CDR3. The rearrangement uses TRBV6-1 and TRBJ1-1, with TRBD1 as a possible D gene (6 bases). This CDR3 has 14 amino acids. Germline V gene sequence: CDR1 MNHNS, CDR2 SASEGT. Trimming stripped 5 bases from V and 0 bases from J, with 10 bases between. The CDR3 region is CASSRTEMNTEAFF. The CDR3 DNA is TGTGCCAGCAGTAGGACAGAGATGAACACTGAAGCTTTCTTT.

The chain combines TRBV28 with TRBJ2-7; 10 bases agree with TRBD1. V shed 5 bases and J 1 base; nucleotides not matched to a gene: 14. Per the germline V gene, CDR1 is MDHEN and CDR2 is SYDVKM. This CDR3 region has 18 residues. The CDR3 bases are TGTGCCAGCAGTGCGACCCGTCCGGGACAGGGGATTTCCTACGAGCAGTACTTC. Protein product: CASSATRPGQGISYEQYF.

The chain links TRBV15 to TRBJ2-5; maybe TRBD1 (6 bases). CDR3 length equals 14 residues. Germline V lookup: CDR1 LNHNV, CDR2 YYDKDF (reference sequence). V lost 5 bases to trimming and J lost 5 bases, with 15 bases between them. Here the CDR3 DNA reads TGTGCCACCAGCCTAGGACAGCCCAAGGAGACCCAGTACTTC. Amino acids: CATSLGQPKETQYF.

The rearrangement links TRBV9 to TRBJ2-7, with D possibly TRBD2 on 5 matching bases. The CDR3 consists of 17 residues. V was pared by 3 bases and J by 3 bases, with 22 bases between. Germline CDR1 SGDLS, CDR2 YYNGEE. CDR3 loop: CASSATAYGGRDYEQYF. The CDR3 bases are TGTGCCAGCAGCGCAACAGCTTATGGAGGACGAGACTACGAGCAGTACTTC.